This T cell receptor (beta chain) emerged from a study of shared clonotypes between healthy human individuals. Findings of the study overall: The authors sampled blood alone, and tissue repertoires likely differ. The four-donor shared clonotypes exceeded non-shared clonotypes in generation probability, with non-shared ones scoring lower.

On this clone: Its antigen is undetermined.

Trimming pared 0 bases from V and 7 bases from J, leaving 13 bases between. Germline loops: CDR1 SGHDT, CDR2 YYEEEE. The CDR3 contains 14 residues. Splitting of each subset's genomic DNA was done evenly across several immunoSEQ plates. The protocol was immunoSEQ multiplex PCR, while the TCRdb copy is restricted to in-frame clones and leaves out a portion. The sample has roughly 1,100,000 clones, more than 65% seen once. V and J are TRBV5-6 and TRBJ1-1, with a possible D match to TRBD1 (6 bases). The source is a young man in good health. The specimen sequenced was memory CD4+ T cells sorted from blood. Sample subset: CD45RA-negative fraction. The DNA for the CDR3 is TGTGCCAGCAGCTTGGCTAGGGGGGGCGGTGAAGCTTTCTTT. Its translation: CASSLARGGGEAFF.